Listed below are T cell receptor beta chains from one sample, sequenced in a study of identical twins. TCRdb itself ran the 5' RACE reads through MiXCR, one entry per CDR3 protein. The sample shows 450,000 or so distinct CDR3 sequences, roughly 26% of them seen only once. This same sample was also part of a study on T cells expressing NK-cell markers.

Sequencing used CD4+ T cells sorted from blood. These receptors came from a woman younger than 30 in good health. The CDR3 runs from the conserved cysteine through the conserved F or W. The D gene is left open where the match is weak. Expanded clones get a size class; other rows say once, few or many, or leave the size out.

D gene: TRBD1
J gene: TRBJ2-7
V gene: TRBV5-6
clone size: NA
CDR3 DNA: TGTGCCAGCAGCCTTTCGGGACAGGGACCCTACGAGCAGTACTTC
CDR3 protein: CASSLSGQGPYEQYF

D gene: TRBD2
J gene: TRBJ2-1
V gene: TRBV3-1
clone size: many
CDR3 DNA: TGTGCCAGCAGCCAAATAGCGGGGGGGGACAATGAGCAGTTCTTC
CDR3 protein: CASSQIAGGDNEQFF

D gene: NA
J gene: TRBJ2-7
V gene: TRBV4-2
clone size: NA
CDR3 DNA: TGTGCCAGCAGCCAAGATTACGGGCCCTCCTACGAGCAGTACTTC
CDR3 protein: CASSQDYGPSYEQYF

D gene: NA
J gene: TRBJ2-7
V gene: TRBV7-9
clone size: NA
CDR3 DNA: TGTGCCAGCAGCTTAAGCCAGGGAAGCCACGAGCAGTACTTC
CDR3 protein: CASSLSQGSHEQYF

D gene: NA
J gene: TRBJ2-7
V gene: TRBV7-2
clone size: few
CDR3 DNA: TGTGCCAGCAGCTTAGCCCCCGGAGTAGCCTACGAGCAGTACTTC
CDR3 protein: CASSLAPGVAYEQYF

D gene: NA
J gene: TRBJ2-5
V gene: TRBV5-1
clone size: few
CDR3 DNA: TGCGCCAGCAGCCGAGCGGTCCAAGAGACCCAGTACTTC
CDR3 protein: CASSRAVQETQYF

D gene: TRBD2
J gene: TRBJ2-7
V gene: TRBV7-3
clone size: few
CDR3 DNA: TGTGCCAGCAGCTTAAGAGTGACTAGCGGGGGGATTGGCCTCCACGAGCAGTACTTC
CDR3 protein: CASSLRVTSGGIGLHEQYF

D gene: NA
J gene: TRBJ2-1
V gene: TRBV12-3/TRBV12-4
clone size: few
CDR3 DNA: TGTGCCAGCAGTTTGACAGGGAGGTCCTACAATGAGCAGTTCTTC
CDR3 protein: CASSLTGRSYNEQFF

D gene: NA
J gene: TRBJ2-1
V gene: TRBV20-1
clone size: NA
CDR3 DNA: TGCAGTGCTAGAGGTCCCCATGAGCAGTTCTTC
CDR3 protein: CSARGPHEQFF

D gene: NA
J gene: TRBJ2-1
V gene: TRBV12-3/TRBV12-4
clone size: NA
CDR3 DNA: TGTGCCAGCAGGGTATCCCTACAGGTGTATTATGAGTTCTTC
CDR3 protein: CASRVSLQVYYEFF

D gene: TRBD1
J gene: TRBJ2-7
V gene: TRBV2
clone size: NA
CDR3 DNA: TGTGCCAGCAGGGGGACAGGGGCCCACGAGCAGTACTTC
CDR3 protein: CASRGTGAHEQYF

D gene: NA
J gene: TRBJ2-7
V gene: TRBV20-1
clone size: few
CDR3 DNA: TGCAGTGCTGGGGGAACCTACGAGCAGTACTTC
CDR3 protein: CSAGGTYEQYF

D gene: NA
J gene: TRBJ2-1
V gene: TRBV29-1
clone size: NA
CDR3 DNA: TGCAGCGTTGAGCGACAGACCCTGCTCTCCTACAATGAGCAGTTCTTC
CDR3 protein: CSVERQTLLSYNEQFF

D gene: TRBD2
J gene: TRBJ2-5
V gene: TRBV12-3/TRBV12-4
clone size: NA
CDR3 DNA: TGTGCCAGCAGCCACGGACTAGCTGAGACCCAGTACTTC
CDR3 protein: CASSHGLAETQYF

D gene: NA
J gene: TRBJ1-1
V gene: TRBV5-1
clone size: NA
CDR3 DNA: TGCGCCAGCAGCTTGGTAGGTTCCAGGATGAACACTGAAGCTTTCTTT
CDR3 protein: CASSLVGSRMNTEAFF

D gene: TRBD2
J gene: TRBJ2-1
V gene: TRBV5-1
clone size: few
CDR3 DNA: TGCGCCAGCAGGACGGTGGGAGGGCCTCTAAGTGAGCAGTTCTTC
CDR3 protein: CASRTVGGPLSEQFF

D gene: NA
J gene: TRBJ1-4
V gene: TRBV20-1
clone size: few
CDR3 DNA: TGCAGTGCTAGAGATCGACGCTCGGTCAAACTGTTTTTT
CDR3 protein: CSARDRRSVKLFF

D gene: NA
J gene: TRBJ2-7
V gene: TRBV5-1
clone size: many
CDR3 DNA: TGCGCCAGCAGCCGTCAGGGGGGCTCCTACGAGCAGTACTTC
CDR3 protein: CASSRQGGSYEQYF

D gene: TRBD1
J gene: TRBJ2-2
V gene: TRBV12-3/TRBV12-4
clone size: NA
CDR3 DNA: TGTGCCAGCAGACGGACAGGGGCACCAGGGGAGCTGTTTTTT
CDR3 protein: CASRRTGAPGELFF

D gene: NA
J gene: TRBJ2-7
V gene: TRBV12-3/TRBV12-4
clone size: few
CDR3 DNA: TGTGCCAGCAGTTTAGAGGCAGGCCCCTCCTACGAGCAGTACTTC
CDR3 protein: CASSLEAGPSYEQYF

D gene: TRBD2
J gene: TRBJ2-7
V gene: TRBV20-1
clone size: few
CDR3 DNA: TGCAGTGCTACCGGGACTAGCGGCTACGAGCAGTACTTC
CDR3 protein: CSATGTSGYEQYF

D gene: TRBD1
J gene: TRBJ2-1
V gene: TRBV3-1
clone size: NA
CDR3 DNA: TGTGCCAGCAGGTTAACGGGACAGGGTGGCAATGAGCAGTTCTTC
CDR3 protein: CASRLTGQGGNEQFF

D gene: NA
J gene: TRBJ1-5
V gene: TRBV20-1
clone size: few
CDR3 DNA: TGCAGTGTCCAGGGTCACAATCAGCCCCAGCATTTT
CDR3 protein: CSVQGHNQPQHF

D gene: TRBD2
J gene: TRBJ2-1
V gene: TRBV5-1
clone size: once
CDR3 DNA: TGCGCCAGCAGCTTGGGCGGTGTAGCGGGAGGGCGGAATGAGCAGTTCTTC
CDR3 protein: CASSLGGVAGGRNEQFF

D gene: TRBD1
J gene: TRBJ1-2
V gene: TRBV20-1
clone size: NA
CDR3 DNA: TGCAGTGCTAGAGATGACAGGGGGCTAGATGGCTACACCTTC
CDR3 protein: CSARDDRGLDGYTF

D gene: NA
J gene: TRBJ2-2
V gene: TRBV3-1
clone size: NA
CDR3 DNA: TGTGCCAGCAGCCAAAGGGCGGCGGCCGGGGAGCTGTTTTTT
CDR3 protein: CASSQRAAAGELFF

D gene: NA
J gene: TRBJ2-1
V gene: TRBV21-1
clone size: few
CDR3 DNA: TGTGCCAGCAATGTCGGGGGGGATGATCGCAATGAGCAGTTCTTC
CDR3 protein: CASNVGGDDRNEQFF

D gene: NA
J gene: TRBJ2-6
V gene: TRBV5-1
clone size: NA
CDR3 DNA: TGCGCCAGCAGCTTGGCGCACTCTGGGGCCAACGTCCTGACTTTC
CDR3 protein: CASSLAHSGANVLTF

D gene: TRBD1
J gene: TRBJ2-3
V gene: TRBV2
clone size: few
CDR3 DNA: TGTGCCAGCAGTGAGAACAGGGGAGATACGCAGTATTTT
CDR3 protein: CASSENRGDTQYF

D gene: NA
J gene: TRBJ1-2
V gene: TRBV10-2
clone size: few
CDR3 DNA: TGCGCCAGCAGTGACAGGTTGCCCAACTATGGCTACACCTTC
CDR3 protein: CASSDRLPNYGYTF

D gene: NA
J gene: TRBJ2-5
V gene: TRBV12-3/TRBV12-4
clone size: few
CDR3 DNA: TGTGCCAGCAGTTCCCTCGGGGGACCGAAACGAGAGACCCAGTACTTC
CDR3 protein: CASSSLGGPKRETQYF

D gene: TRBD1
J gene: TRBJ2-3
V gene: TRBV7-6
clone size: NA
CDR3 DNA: TGTGCCAGCAGCCCCAGTTCAGGGACAGGGATATCAGATACGCAGTATTTT
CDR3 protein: CASSPSSGTGISDTQYF

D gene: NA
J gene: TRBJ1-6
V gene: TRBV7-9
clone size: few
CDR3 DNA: TGTGCCAGCAGCTTAGTAGGCTCTAATTCACCCCTCCACTTT
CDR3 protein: CASSLVGSNSPLHF

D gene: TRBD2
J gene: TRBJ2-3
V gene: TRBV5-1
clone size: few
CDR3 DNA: TGCGCCAGCAGCCTCCTAGCGGGAGGACACGATACGCAGTATTTT
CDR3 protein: CASSLLAGGHDTQYF

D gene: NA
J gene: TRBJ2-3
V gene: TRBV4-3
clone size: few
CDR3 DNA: TGCGCCAGCAGCCAAGGTCGCGGAGGAGATACGCAGTATTTT
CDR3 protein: CASSQGRGGDTQYF

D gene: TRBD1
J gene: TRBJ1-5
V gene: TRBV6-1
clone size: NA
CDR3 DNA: TGTGCCAGTCGCCAAACCGACAGGGGGCGTCATCAGCCCCAGCATTTT
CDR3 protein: CASRQTDRGRHQPQHF

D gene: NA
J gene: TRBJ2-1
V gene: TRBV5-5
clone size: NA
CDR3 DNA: TGTGCCAGCAGCCCCCCTCTTAGCGGAGGGGGGTATGAGCAGTTCTTC
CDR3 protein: CASSPPLSGGGYEQFF

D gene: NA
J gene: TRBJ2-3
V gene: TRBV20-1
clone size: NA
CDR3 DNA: TGCAGTGCTCCCAGAGGAGGGGGCCCAGATACGCAGTATTTT
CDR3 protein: CSAPRGGGPDTQYF

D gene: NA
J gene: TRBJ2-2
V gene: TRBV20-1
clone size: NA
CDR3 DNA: TGCAGTGCTAGGGGCAGGGCCGGGGAGCTGTTTTTT
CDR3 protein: CSARGRAGELFF

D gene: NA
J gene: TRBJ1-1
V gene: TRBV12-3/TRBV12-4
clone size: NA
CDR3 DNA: TGTGCCAGCAGTCCGTGGGGGGGTGAAGCTTTCTTT
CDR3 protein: CASSPWGGEAFF

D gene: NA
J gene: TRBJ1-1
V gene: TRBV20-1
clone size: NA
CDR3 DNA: TGCAGTGCTAGTCGCCCGGGGAACACTGAAGCTTTCTTT
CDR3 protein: CSASRPGNTEAFF

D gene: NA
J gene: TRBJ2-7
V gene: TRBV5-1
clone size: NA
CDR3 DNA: TGCGCCAGCAGCTCCCATACCCAGAGCAGCACCTACGAGCAGTACTTC
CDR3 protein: CASSSHTQSSTYEQYF